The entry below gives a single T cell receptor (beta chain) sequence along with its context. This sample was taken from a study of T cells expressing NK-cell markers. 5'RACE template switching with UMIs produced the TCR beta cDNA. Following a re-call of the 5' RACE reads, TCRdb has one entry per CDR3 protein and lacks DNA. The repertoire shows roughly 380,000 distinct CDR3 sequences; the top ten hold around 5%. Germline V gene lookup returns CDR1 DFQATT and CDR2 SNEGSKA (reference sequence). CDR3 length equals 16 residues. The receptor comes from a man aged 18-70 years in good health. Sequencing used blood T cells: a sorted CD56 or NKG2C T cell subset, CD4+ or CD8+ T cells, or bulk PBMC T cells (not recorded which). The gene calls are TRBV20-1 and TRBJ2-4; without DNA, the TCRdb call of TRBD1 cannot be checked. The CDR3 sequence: CSAGDRKEDVKNIQYF.